This is a list of T cell receptor beta chains from one sample in a study of vaccination and CD4 T cells after COVID-19. TCRdb recomputed calls from the PCR reads with MiXCR, one row per CDR3 protein. The table records around 15,000 distinct CDR3 sequences, about 59% of them present only once. For these receptors, no antigen is known. The specimen was CD4+ T cells from blood, cultured in vitro, collected before SARS-CoV-2 vaccination. The receptors were gathered from a human donor who had recovered from COVID-19. Both conserved end residues are part of each CDR3. The D gene is left open where the match is weak. A row's size may be missing; if present it is once, few, many or a size class.

clone_size,d_call,v_call,j_call,cdr3_aa,cdr3_nt
NA,NA,TRBV18,TRBJ1-2,CASSPQQGDGYTF,TGTGCCAGCTCACCACAACAGGGAGATGGCTACACCTTC
NA,NA,TRBV2,TRBJ2-3,CASSPTGTQYF,TGTGCCAGCAGCCCCACCGGGACGCAGTATTTT
NA,TRBD2,TRBV20-1,TRBJ2-3,CSAHAGGRFPNTQYF,TGCAGTGCCCACGCGGGCGGGAGGTTCCCAAATACGCAGTATTTT
NA,NA,TRBV7-7,TRBJ2-3,CGPQGSTDTQYF,TGTGGTCCACAGGGTTCCACAGATACGCAGTATTTT
NA,NA,TRBV7-9,TRBJ2-2,CASSLAVRTTNTGELFF,TGTGCCAGCAGCTTAGCTGTCAGGACAACGAACACCGGGGAGCTGTTTTTT
NA,NA,TRBV29-1,TRBJ2-1,CSARRGDHEQFF,TGCAGCGCTCGAAGGGGTGACCATGAGCAGTTCTTC
few,NA,TRBV7-3,TRBJ2-1,CASSLTGTLHEQFF,TGTGCCAGCAGCTTGACGGGAACACTCCATGAGCAGTTCTTC
NA,TRBD2,TRBV20-1,TRBJ2-3,CSASSSGRTDTQYF,TGCAGTGCTAGCTCTAGCGGGAGGACAGATACGCAGTATTTT
NA,TRBD2,TRBV7-2,TRBJ2-7,CASSLTSGSLYEQYF,TGTGCCAGCAGCTTGACTAGCGGGAGTCTCTACGAGCAGTACTTC
NA,NA,TRBV5-6,TRBJ2-3,CASSKPSTDTQYF,TGTGCCAGCAGCAAGCCAAGCACAGATACGCAGTATTTT
medium-sized,TRBD1,TRBV6-1,TRBJ2-2,CASSEALIGGANTGELFF,TGTGCCAGCAGTGAAGCGCTTATAGGGGGCGCGAACACCGGGGAGCTGTTTTTT
few,TRBD1,TRBV20-1,TRBJ1-5,CSALTGDAAQPQHF,TGCAGTGCTTTGACAGGGGATGCGGCTCAGCCCCAGCATTTT
NA,TRBD1,TRBV20-1,TRBJ2-3,CSASPLQGSSTDTQYF,TGCAGTGCTAGCCCTCTACAGGGGTCTAGCACAGATACGCAGTATTTT
few,TRBD1,TRBV4-2,TRBJ1-6,CASSQGTGRSPLHF,TGTGCCAGCAGCCAAGGGACAGGGAGGTCACCCCTCCACTTT
NA,NA,TRBV12-3/TRBV12-4,TRBJ1-5,CASSQGSDQPQHF,TGTGCCAGCAGTCAGGGATCGGATCAGCCCCAGCATTTT
NA,TRBD1,TRBV6-2/TRBV6-3,TRBJ1-1,CASRQTGQAEAFF,TGTGCCAGCAGACAGACAGGGCAGGCTGAAGCTTTCTTT
NA,TRBD1,TRBV7-9,TRBJ1-2,CASSLTGAGYTF,TGTGCCAGCAGCCTTACAGGGGCTGGCTACACCTTC